Below, 14 T cell receptor beta chains from the same sample are listed, as sequenced in a study of a mutant IDH1 vaccine in newly diagnosed glioma. Assay: immunoSEQ multiplex PCR; the TCRdb copy retains only in-frame clones and omits some. The sample includes 75,000 to 85,000 clones, over 75% seen only once; the top ten take 0.5% to 0.7%. No antigen has been assigned to these receptors. Regarding time point: week 5, during vaccination. With topical imiquimod, each dose of the vaccine consisted of 300 ug of mutant IDH1 20-mer peptide. The sequences come from PBMCs, collected from a glioma patient whose treatment included an IDH1 peptide vaccine. All receptors come from a woman aged 45-60 years with glioma.

This rearrangement joins TRBV5-1 to TRBJ2-2, with a weak D call TRBD2 (7 bases). The CDR3 has 17 residues. Germline CDR1 and CDR2: SGHRS and YFSETQ. V shed 4 bases and J shed 3 bases, with 19 bases lying between them. The CDR3 DNA reads TGCGCCAGCAGCCCCGGGGGCGGGAGTCTCCACACCGGGGAGCTGTTTTTT. This sequence encodes CASSPGGGSLHTGELFF.

This chain connects TRBV10-1 to TRBJ2-3; TRBD2 matches 7 bases. The CDR3 loop spans 15 amino acids. Germline V gene lookup returns CDR1 WNHNN and CDR2 SYGVQD (reference sequence). J gave up 3 bases and V 3 bases, and 6 bases lay outside the gene matches. The CDR3 spells CASSEPSGGTDTQYF. The CDR3 DNA sequence: TGCGCCAGCAGTGAACCCTCCGGGGGGACAGATACGCAGTATTTT.

CDR3 region: CASSLAVAGSYNEQFF. DNA for the CDR3: TGTGCCAGCAGCTTGGCGGTAGCAGGCTCCTACAATGAGCAGTTCTTC. V gene TRBV5-4 combines with J gene TRBJ2-1; D is undetermined. Trimming took off 0 bases at V and 0 bases at J, with 10 bases between the two ends. The CDR3 runs 16 residues. The germline V gene has CDR1 SGHNT and CDR2 YYREEE (reference sequence).

This chain connects TRBV6-5 to TRBJ1-2; 7 bases fit TRBD1. This CDR3 is built from 15 residues. Germline-derived CDR1 and CDR2 are MNHEY and SVGAGI. Losses at the gene ends were 10 bases for V and 3 bases for J; bases not matched to a gene: 14. CDR3 coding DNA: TGTGCCACCCGAGGGGGACAGCTGATATACTATGGCTACACCTTC. It encodes CATRGGQLIYYGYTF.

This clone has just one count. The J gene is TRBJ2-1, the V gene TRBV21-1; whether TRBD2, the table's D call, matches the DNA was not checked. TRBV21-1 is a pseudogene. This CDR3 is 15 amino acids long. The CDR3 bases are TGTGCCAGCAGCAACGGGGGGTACCTCAATGTTGAGCAGTTCTTC. Its translation: CASSNGGYLNVEQFF.

This clone was seen a single time. V usage is TRBV30 and J usage is TRBJ1-5; the match to TRBD1 covers 8 bases. V lost 6 bases to trimming and J lost 5 bases; unmatched junction nucleotides: 6. The CDR3 is made up of 13 amino acids. Germline V gene lookup returns CDR1 GTSNPN and CDR2 SVGIG (reference sequence). The CDR3 protein is CACDRGMYQPQHF. CDR3 coding DNA: TGTGCCTGCGACAGGGGAATGTATCAGCCCCAGCATTTT.

The chain recombines TRBV30 with TRBJ2-5; TRBD1 is a possible D gene (6 bases). Germline V gene sequence: CDR1 GTSNPN, CDR2 SVGIG (reference sequence). Trimming cost V 2 bases and J 7 bases, with 14 bases left between them. The CDR3 runs 13 residues. DNA of the CDR3: TGTGCCTGGAGTCCCCAGGGGACGGGGACCCAGTACTTC. This encodes CAWSPQGTGTQYF.

This sequence joins TRBV7-2 and TRBJ1-1; D gene unclear. The CDR3 is 13 residues long. Germline V gives CDR1 SGHTA, CDR2 FQGNSA. Trimming left V 5 bases short and J 4 bases short, with 11 bases between. The CDR3, as DNA: TGTGCCAGCAGCCCAGATGGGATCACTGAAGCTTTCTTT. Translated: CASSPDGITEAFF.

The CDR3 protein is CASSPGPETQYF. The CDR3 coding sequence is TGTGCCAGCTCACCCGGGCCCGAGACCCAGTACTTC. This chain joins TRBV18 and TRBJ2-5; no clear D gene. The CDR3 has 12 amino acids. The germline CDR1 and CDR2 sequences are KGHSH and LQKENI. V gave up 3 bases and J gave up 5 bases, with 7 bases separating them.

In its sample, this clone was seen a few times. The same CDR3 can be traced to other DNA sequences in this sample. V gene TRBV5-1 combines with J gene TRBJ2-3; 11 bases are shared with TRBD1. Germline V gene lookup returns CDR1 SGHRS and CDR2 YFSETQ. The CDR3 spans 14 residues. V lost 5 bases to trimming and J lost 6 bases; unmatched junction nucleotides: 5. The CDR3, as DNA: TGCGCCAGCAGTGGACAGGGGGCAACGGATACGCAGTATTTT. Protein product: CASSGQGATDTQYF.

This chain connects TRBV10-2 to TRBJ2-2; D unclear. The V and J ends lost 4 bases and 0 bases respectively, with 6 bases between them. Germline-derived CDR1 and CDR2 are WSHSY and SAAADI. This CDR3 spans 14 amino acids. As DNA, the CDR3 is TGCGCCAGCAGTGGGGTCGCGAACACCGGGGAGCTGTTTTTT. It encodes CASSGVANTGELFF.

CDR3 loop: CASNRGPGSETQYF. CDR3 coding DNA: TGTGCCTCCAACAGGGGGCCGGGTAGTGAGACCCAGTACTTC. The gene calls are TRBV19 and TRBJ2-5; 9 bases map to TRBD1. V lost 11 bases and J lost 5; bases outside the gene matches: 12. CDR3 length equals 14 residues. The V gene's germline CDR1 is LNHDA and CDR2 SQIVND (reference sequence).

This clone was picked up one time. The gene calls are TRBV7-9 and TRBJ1-6, with TRBD1 matching 10 bases. The junction had 7 bases not matched to a gene; V was cut back by 4 bases and J by 10 bases. The length of the CDR3 is 15 residues. Per germline, CDR1 SEHNR and CDR2 FQNEAQ (reference sequence). In nucleotides, the CDR3 is TGTGCCAGCAGCTCTCGGGGACAGGGGAGCTCACCCCTCCACTTT. It codes for CASSSRGQGSSPLHF. The variable domain in full, completed from reference TRBV7-9 and TRBJ1-6, reads DTGVSQNPRHKITKRGQNVTFRCDPISEHNRLYWYRQTLGQGPEFLTYFQNEAQLEKSRLLSDRFSAERPKGSFSTLEIQRTEQGDSAMYLCASSSRGQGSSPLHFGNGTRLTVT.

The gene calls are TRBV19 and TRBJ2-1; 12 bases agree with TRBD1. Germline CDR1 is LNHDA and CDR2 is SQIVND (reference sequence). The junction had 9 bases not matched to a gene; V was cut back by 5 bases and J by 7 bases. The CDR3 sequence is 16 residues long. The CDR3 DNA sequence: TGTGCCAGTAGTCCGCGGGACAGGGGGCAGTGGAATGAGCAGTTCTTC. This gives the protein CASSPRDRGQWNEQFF.